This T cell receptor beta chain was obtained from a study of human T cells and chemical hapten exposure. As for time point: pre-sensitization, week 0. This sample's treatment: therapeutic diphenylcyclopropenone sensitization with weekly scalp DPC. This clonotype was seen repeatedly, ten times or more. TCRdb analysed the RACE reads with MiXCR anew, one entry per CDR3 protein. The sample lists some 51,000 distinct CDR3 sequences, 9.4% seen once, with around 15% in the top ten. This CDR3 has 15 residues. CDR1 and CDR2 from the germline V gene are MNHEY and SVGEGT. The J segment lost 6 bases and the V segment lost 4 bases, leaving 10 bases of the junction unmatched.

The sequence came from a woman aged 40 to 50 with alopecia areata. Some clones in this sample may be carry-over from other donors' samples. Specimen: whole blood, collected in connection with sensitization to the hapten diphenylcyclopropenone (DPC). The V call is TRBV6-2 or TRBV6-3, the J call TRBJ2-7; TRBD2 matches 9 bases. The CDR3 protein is CASSLNPSGVLEQYF. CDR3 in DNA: TGTGCCAGCAGTTTGAATCCTAGCGGGGTTCTCGAGCAGTACTTC.